This T cell receptor beta chain was documented in a study of beta chain features in type 1 diabetes. Study-wide context: Patients and healthy donors were similar in age, gender and cell yields.

Findings of the study overall: In every one of the four CD4+ subsets, TCRB CDR3s were moderately but significantly shorter in Type 1 diabetes patients.

Sequencing targeted expressed TCRB transcripts, as all isolated RNA had been reverse transcribed. Some clones are missing from TCRdb's copy, which holds only in-frame ones; the method was immunoSEQ multiplex PCR. The sample consists of 100,000 to 150,000 clones, 15% to 20% of them appearing once. Details on this clone: The antigen is unknown.

Trimming removed 2 bases at V and 1 base at J, with 11 bases between. This CDR3 contains 15 residues. CDR1 is KGHSH and CDR2 is LQKENI in the germline V gene. This TCR was recovered from a man aged 18 to 30 with type 1 diabetes. The rearrangement joins TRBV18 to TRBJ1-1; no clear D. Material: central memory CD4+ T cells from blood. CDR3 in amino acids: CASSPFPAGNTEAFF. The CDR3 DNA is TGTGCCAGCTCACCATTTCCAGCGGGGAACACTGAAGCTTTCTTT.